Each of the 3 T cell receptor beta chains below was sequenced from the same sample in a study of blood T cell repertoires in COVID-19 (dated by TCRdb to 2020 to 2021). Receptors were amplified or captured by the immunoSEQ multiplex PCR assay. Here the immuneACCESS table is served through TCRdb, limited to in-frame sequences with V and J called. Missing clones are a known gap in these copies; in checked studies unresolved V genes cover under half, and the rest lacks a known reason. The sample contains about 200,000 clones, about four fifths of them found a single time. Approximately 8% of the sample lies in the top ten. The sample comprised peripheral blood. The source of these receptors is a woman older than 75 with COVID-19, enrolled during active disease.

V usage is TRBV6-4 and J usage is TRBJ2-3; D is unresolved. The length of the CDR3 is 14 residues. Trimming cost V 0 bases and J 3 bases, with 7 bases left between them. The germline V gene has CDR1 MRHNA and CDR2 SNTAGT. The CDR3 protein is CASSDSYGTDTQYF. CDR3 bases: TGTGCCAGCAGTGACTCGTACGGGACAGATACGCAGTATTTT.

This chain links TRBV7-9 with TRBJ2-2; D is undetermined. Trimming removed 5 bases from V and 5 bases from J, with 3 bases in between. CDR3 size: 11 residues. The germline V gene has CDR1 SEHNR and CDR2 FQNEAQ (reference sequence). The CDR3 DNA follows: TGTGCCAGCAGCCCAACCGGGGAGCTGTTTTTT. Translated, it gives CASSPTGELFF.

CDR3 DNA sequence: TGCAGCGCCAGGACAGGGGTTGATTCACCCCTCCACTTT. This translates into CSARTGVDSPLHF. The V call is TRBV29-1, the J call TRBJ1-6, with 9 bases fitting TRBD1. Germline values: CDR1 SQVTM, CDR2 ANQGSEA. The CDR3 covers 13 residues. Trimming at V came to 7 bases and at J to 8 bases, leaving 6 bases not matched to a gene.